The source of this T cell receptor (beta chain) is a study of T cells in localized non-small cell lung cancer (dated by TCRdb to 2018 to 2020). About the study as a whole: The study analyzed T cell repertoires of around 250 early-stage NSCLC patients, comparing tumors and uninvolved tumor-adjacent lungs. The cohort consisted of about 240 treatment-naive NSCLC patients whose localized lung tumors had been resected. Of the NSCLC patients, fewer than 150 were male and about 97 were female, and the mean age was about 69 years.

Overall study results and their limits: Because multi-region tumor sequencing was not performed, intratumor heterogeneity could not be ruled out. Of the top 100 tumor clones, a median of roughly 56 were detected in paired uninvolved adjacent lung; under 35 were also among that lung's top 100. Uninvolved tumor-adjacent lung showed the highest T cell clonality, higher than tumor, which suggests more focused antigenic responses in the uninvolved tumor-adjacent lung. Because the study design was exploratory, TCR variables were selected using unadjusted p-values without false-discovery rate correction. Higher T cell density in blood was associated with longer overall survival, whereas higher clonality in adjacent lung was associated with shorter survival.

As concerns this clone: No antigen is known for it. Per-base quality was not reported, and no clone a single base away is much larger than it.

At diagnosis, tumor, uninvolved tumor-adjacent lung and peripheral blood were collected and then preserved as a mix of FFPE and fresh-frozen material. For TCR repertoire profiling, blood samples were analyzed as peripheral blood mononuclear cells. The immunoSEQ Assay was used to sequence TCR beta CDR3 regions from DNA. In the original analysis: To compute T cell density, TCR beta template counts were normalized to usable DNA, which was estimated by amplifying housekeeping genes. Richness was estimated with the preseqR package, extrapolating to 400,000 templates for PBMC samples and 120,000 templates for tissue samples. Clonality was defined as one minus Pielou's evenness. Differential abundance testing on productive amino-acid clonotypes, with a minimum total count of 5 and an alpha of 0.1, was used to identify tissue-enriched TCRs. The Jaccard Index and the Morisita Overlap Index were used to quantify repertoire overlap between compartments. TCR beta CDR3s were clustered by GLIPH together with public tetramer-defined viral CDR3s, and at least three viral sequences plus V-gene enrichment were required for viral motifs. This is the immuneACCESS table as TCRdb keeps it, with only in-frame sequences that have V and J called. A part of the clones is gone; compared with another copy, unresolved V genes explain less than half, and the rest is unexplained. The V and J calls and clone size were taken over from that table, and D and trimming were inferred from the DNA. For this sample there are about 40,000 clones; approximately 86% appear just once. Together, the top ten hold 3.5% of the sample.

The V and J ends are trimmed by 6 bases and 10 bases, leaving 18 bases between them. From the cysteine through the phenylalanine, the CDR3 covers 14 amino acids. The entry retains the CDR3 DNA only, 42 bases that are in frame from base 1. CDR1 and CDR2 are read off the germline V gene as MNHEY and SVGAGI. The sequence came from a man aged 18 to 49 with stage I lung adenocarcinoma. The chain employs TRBV6-5 and TRBJ1-4, with the D segment identity uncertain. The input for sequencing was peripheral blood, taken before any cancer treatment. The DNA reads as follows: TGTGCCAGCAGCCGAACAAGTATACTTGGAAAACTGTTTTTT. It translates to CASSRTSILGKLFF.